This T cell receptor (beta chain) comes out of a study of cytomegalovirus exposure and HLA in healthy donors. Study conclusions and caveats: In a later analysis, several top co-occurrence clusters appeared linked to parvovirus B19, influenza, CMV and Epstein-Barr virus.

Primers included in the PCR were 60 Vbeta and 13 Jbeta primers. Profiled with immunoSEQ multiplex PCR; TCRdb holds only in-frame clones, not every one. The sample contains around 200,000 clones, just over 75% of which appear only once. Remarks on this clone: Its antigen is not known.

The germline V gene has CDR1 LNHDA and CDR2 SQIVND (reference sequence). The CDR3 length is 11 residues. V gave up 3 bases and J gave up 6 bases, with 5 bases separating them. Sequencing was carried out using PBMCs. V and J are TRBV19 and TRBJ1-2; D is ambiguous. The TCR originated in an older woman in good health and CMV-seropositive. The CDR3 loop reads CASSIGNGYTF. The CDR3 nucleotides are TGTGCCAGTAGTATCGGGAATGGCTACACCTTC.